The TCR beta chain under discussion was sequenced for a study of blood T cell repertoires in COVID-19. Sequencing was performed with immunoSEQ multiplex PCR; in TCRdb, only in-frame clones are kept and a portion is missing. The table shows approximately 240,000 clones, with 83% occurring only once. Patients from Seattle were sampled longitudinally, starting during active infection. Material: peripheral blood. The source is a woman in her 30s with COVID-19, enrolled during active disease.

The CDR3 region has the DNA TGTGCCAGCAGCTTAGGCGGGAGGAACACCGGGGAGCTGTTTTTT. Its protein is CASSLGGRNTGELFF. The chain recombines TRBV7-2 with TRBJ2-2, with TRBD2 matching over 7 bases. CDR1 is SGHTA and CDR2 is FQGNSA in the germline V gene. This CDR3 spans 15 amino acids. Trimming removed 1 base from V and 1 base from J; junction bases left unmatched: 0.